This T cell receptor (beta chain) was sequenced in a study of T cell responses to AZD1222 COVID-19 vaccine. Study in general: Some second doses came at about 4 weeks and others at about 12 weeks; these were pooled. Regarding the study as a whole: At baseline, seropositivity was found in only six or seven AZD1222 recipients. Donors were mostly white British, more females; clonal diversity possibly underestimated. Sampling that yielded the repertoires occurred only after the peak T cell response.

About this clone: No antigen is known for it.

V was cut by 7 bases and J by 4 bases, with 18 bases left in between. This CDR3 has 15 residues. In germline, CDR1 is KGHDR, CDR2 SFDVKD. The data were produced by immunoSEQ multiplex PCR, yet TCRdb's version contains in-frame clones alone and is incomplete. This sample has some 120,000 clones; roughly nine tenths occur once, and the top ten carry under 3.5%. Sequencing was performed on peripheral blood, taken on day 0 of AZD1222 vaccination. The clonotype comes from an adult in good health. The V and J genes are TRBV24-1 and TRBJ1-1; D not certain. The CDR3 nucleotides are TGTGCCACCAGCCCAACGAAGGGCGGGATCACTGAAGCTTTCTTT. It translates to CATSPTKGGITEAFF.